What follows are 10 T cell receptor beta chains derived from one specimen sequenced in a study of T cells in Graves' hyperthyroidism and ophthalmopathy. It was RNA transcripts that yielded the amplified TCR beta CDR3 regions. When the TCR CDR3 underwent first-round RT-PCR, the HTBI primer set was used. TCRdb called the multiplex PCR reads again in MiXCR, with one record for every CDR3 protein. This sample has about 500,000 distinct CDR3 sequences, with roughly 15% found just once. The sequenced sample consisted of blood. The receptors were sampled from a woman aged 25 to 39 with Graves' ophthalmopathy.

This clonotype was detected ten times or more. Germline and junction disagree at one end, which may indicate a read error. The V and J genes are TRBV7-7 and TRBJ2-5, with 9 bases that match TRBD2. The CDR3 is 15 amino acids. From germline, CDR1 is SSHAT and CDR2 FNYEAQ (reference sequence). The CDR3 DNA reads as TGTGCTAGCAGCTTAGCTGGTCTAGCGGGGGAGACCCAGTACTTC. Translation: CASSLAGLAGETQYF. The full variable domain, its missing parts supplied by reference TRBV7-7 and TRBJ2-5, is GAGVSQSPRYKVTKRGQDVTLRCDPISSHATLYWYQQALGQGPEFLTYFNYEAQPDKSGLPSDRFSAERPEGSISTLTIQRTEQRDSAMYRCASSLAGLAGETQYFGPGTRLLVL.

This clonotype was seen more than once but under ten times. The V call is TRBV28, the J call TRBJ2-7; D ambiguous. With 10 bases removed from V and 0 bases from J, the gap between germline ends came to 16 bases. CDR1 is MDHEN, CDR2 SYDVKM, per germline. This CDR3 region has 14 residues. The CDR3 reads CAIFKKSSSYEQYF. DNA of the CDR3: TGTGCCATCTTTAAAAAGTCGAGCTCCTACGAGCAGTACTTC.

This clonotype was counted many times. The rearrangement links TRBV2 to TRBJ2-5; a weak D match, TRBD1 (6 bases). The CDR3 consists of 16 residues. Trimming left V 1 base short and J 2 bases short, with 14 bases between. Germline V lookup: CDR1 SNHLY, CDR2 FYNNEI. The CDR3 region has the DNA TGTGCCAGCAGTGAAGGCGGCTTTAGGGGGCAAGAGACCCAGTACTTC. Translating gives CASSEGGFRGQETQYF.

In the case of this clonotype: A read error is possible here, since a much larger clone lies one base away. V is TRBV28 and J is TRBJ2-3, with D possibly being TRBD1 (6 bases). The CDR3 loop spans 12 amino acids. Germline V CDR1 and CDR2: MDHEN, SYDVKM. The CDR3 DNA reads as TGTGCCAGCAGCCACAGGGTAGATAAGCAGTATTTT. The encoded protein is CASSHRVDKQYF.

The genes are TRBV5-6 and TRBJ2-2, with 7 bases that match TRBD1. V gave up 3 bases and J gave up 8 bases; unmatched junction bases: 16. The CDR3 contains 17 residues. Germline values: CDR1 SGHDT, CDR2 YYEEEE. The CDR3 DNA reads as TGTGCCAGCAGCTCGGGAATGCCACGGGTGGACAGGGGGGAGCTGTTTTTT. This codes for CASSSGMPRVDRGELFF.

The chain links TRBV6-2 or TRBV6-3 to TRBJ1-1, with D perhaps TRBD1 (5 bases). The CDR3 runs 13 residues. Deletions cut 7 bases from V and 1 base from J, with 10 bases between. In germline, CDR1 is MNHEY, CDR2 SVGEGT. The CDR3: CASIRDGNTEAFF. The CDR3 DNA reads TGTGCCAGCATAAGGGACGGGAACACTGAAGCTTTCTTT.

This clonotype was seen more than once but under ten times. V and J are TRBV12-3 or TRBV12-4 and TRBJ2-2; 15 bases are a match to TRBD2. The junction had 8 bases not matched to a gene; V was cut back by 7 bases and J by 5 bases. The CDR3 consists of 17 residues. The CDR3 sequence: CASTWTSGRARTGELFF. For the CDR3, the DNA is TGTGCCAGCACTTGGACTAGCGGGAGGGCAAGGACCGGGGAGCTGTTTTTT.

The chain uses TRBV20-1 and TRBJ1-4, with D hard to call. Germline V gene data show CDR1 as DFQATT and CDR2 as SNEGSKA (reference sequence). V shed 0 bases and J shed 0 bases, with 8 bases lying between them. CDR3 length: 15 residues. The CDR3 loop reads CSARDKAATNEKLFF. Here the CDR3 DNA reads TGCAGTGCTAGAGATAAGGCGGCAACTAATGAAAAACTGTTTTTT.

The gene calls are TRBV28 and TRBJ2-1, with 9 bases fitting TRBD1. There are 13 residues in the CDR3. Germline V CDR1 and CDR2: MDHEN, SYDVKM. The V segment lost 6 bases and the J segment 7 bases; nucleotides outside the gene matches: 4. CDR3 loop: CASRGTGKNEQFF. The CDR3 DNA follows: TGTGCCAGCAGGGGGACAGGGAAGAATGAGCAGTTCTTC.

This clonotype was counted many times. The chain is built from TRBV28 and TRBJ2-1; the D gene is possibly TRBD2 (6 bases). Germline V CDR1 and CDR2: MDHEN, SYDVKM. Trimming removed 5 bases from V and 1 base from J, with 27 bases in between. CDR3 length: 20 residues. CDR3 sequence (DNA): TGTGCCAGCAGTACCCGGGGTAGCGGCTCAGTCCGGGGGTCCTACAATGAGCAGTTCTTC. Encoded protein: CASSTRGSGSVRGSYNEQFF.